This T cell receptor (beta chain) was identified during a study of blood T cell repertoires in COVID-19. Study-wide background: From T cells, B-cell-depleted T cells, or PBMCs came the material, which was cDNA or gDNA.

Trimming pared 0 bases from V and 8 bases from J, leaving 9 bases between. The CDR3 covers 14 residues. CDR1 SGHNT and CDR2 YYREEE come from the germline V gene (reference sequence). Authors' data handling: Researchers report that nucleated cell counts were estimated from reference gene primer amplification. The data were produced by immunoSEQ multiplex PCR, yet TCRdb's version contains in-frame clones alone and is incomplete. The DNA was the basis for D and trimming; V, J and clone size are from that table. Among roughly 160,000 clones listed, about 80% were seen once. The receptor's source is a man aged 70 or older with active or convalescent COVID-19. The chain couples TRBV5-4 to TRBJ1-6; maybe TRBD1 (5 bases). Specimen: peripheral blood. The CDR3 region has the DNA TGTGCCAGCAGCTTGGCCAAGGGGTATTCACCCCTCCACTTT. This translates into CASSLAKGYSPLHF.